Listed below are T cell receptor beta chains from one sample, sequenced in a study of early stage breast cancer tumors. Data came from immunoSEQ multiplex PCR; TCRdb stores just in-frame clones and leaves some out. The table has about 72,000 clones, 65% to 80% seen once. Sequenced sample: blood. Every receptor here comes from a person aged 55 to 75 with breast cancer. CDR3s include the opening cysteine and the closing phenylalanine or tryptophan. D genes are given only for firm matches. Rows give clone size only sometimes, using once, few, many, or a class for an expanded clone.

size | D | J | V | DNA | CDR3
. | . | TRBJ2-7 | TRBV15 | TGTGCCACCAGCAGGCTCCCTTTAATGGCGGGAACCTACCGCGAGCAGTACTTC | CATSRLPLMAGTYREQYF
. | . | TRBJ2-7 | TRBV6-5 | TGTGCCAGCAGTGTCCTGGGTAGGTACGAGCAGTACTTC | CASSVLGRYEQYF
. | . | TRBJ1-5 | TRBV7-8 | TGTGCCAGCGGGGCAGCCAACAATCAGCCCCAGCATTTT | CASGAANNQPQHF
. | . | TRBJ2-3 | TRBV5-6 | TGTGCCAGCAGCTTGTACCGGGGAAGGAACACAGATACGCAGTATTTT | CASSLYRGRNTDTQYF
. | . | TRBJ1-2 | TRBV2 | TGTGCCAGCAGTGACATAGCTAACTATGGCTACACCTTC | CASSDIANYGYTF
. | . | TRBJ2-1 | TRBV10-3 | TGTGCCATCAGTGAGTTCAATGAGCAGTTCTTC | CAISEFNEQFF
once | TRBD2 | TRBJ2-2 | TRBV2 | TGTGCCAGCAAGCGGGAGAGTGCCGGGGAGCTGTTTTTT | CASKRESAGELFF
. | . | TRBJ2-2 | TRBV9 | TGTGCCAGCAGCGTAGGGGTCACCGGGGAGCTGTTTTTT | CASSVGVTGELFF
. | TRBD1 | TRBJ1-4 | TRBV30 | TGTGCCTGGAGTACCAGGGGGGTGGGTGAAAAACTGTTTTTT | CAWSTRGVGEKLFF
. | TRBD2 | TRBJ2-5 | TRBV5-6 | TGTGCCAGCAGCCGGTTGAGCGGGGGGGCCAAGTTGGAGACCCAGTACTTC | CASSRLSGGAKLETQYF
. | TRBD2 | TRBJ2-1 | TRBV9 | TGTGCCAGCAGCGTGGGACTAGGGCGGGAGATCAATGAGCAGTTCTTC | CASSVGLGREINEQFF
. | . | TRBJ2-7 | TRBV6-1 | TGTGCCAGCAGTAGGGACGGGGGTATTTACGAGCAGTACTTC | CASSRDGGIYEQYF
. | TRBD1 | TRBJ1-2 | TRBV6-6 | TGTGCCAGCAGTCGGGACAGAAATTATGGCTACACCTTC | CASSRDRNYGYTF
. | . | TRBJ2-1 | TRBV28 | TGTGCCAGCAGTATCCCCCATGCGTCCAATGAGCAGTTCTTC | CASSIPHASNEQFF
. | . | TRBJ2-6 | TRBV9 | TGTGCCAGCAGCGTAGGCTTTTCCGGGGCCAACGTCCTGACTTTC | CASSVGFSGANVLTF
. | TRBD2 | TRBJ2-3 | TRBV18 | TGTGCCAGCTCACCCCCAGGACTAGCGGCTAGCACAGATACGCAGTATTTT | CASSPPGLAASTDTQYF
. | TRBD1 | TRBJ1-2 | TRBV6-5 | TGTGCCAGCAGTTACTCGACAGGGGGAGGCTACACCTTC | CASSYSTGGGYTF
once | TRBD2 | TRBJ2-3 | TRBV7-2 | TGTGCCAGCAGCTTAGGTAGCGGGAGTGGTACGCAGTATTTT | CASSLGSGSGTQYF
. | TRBD2 | TRBJ2-1 | TRBV5-1 | TGCGCCAGCAGCGACTCAGCGGGGACCGTAAATGAGCAGTTCTTC | CASSDSAGTVNEQFF
. | TRBD2 | TRBJ2-7 | TRBV4-2 | TGTGCCAGCAGCCAAGAGCGGGAGGCCTCCTACGAGCAGTACTTC | CASSQEREASYEQYF
. | . | TRBJ2-1 | TRBV5-1 | TGCGCCAGCAGCCCGTCGGGGGTTCACAATGAGCAGTTCTTC | CASSPSGVHNEQFF
few | TRBD2 | TRBJ2-7 | TRBV2 | TGTGCCTCTCAGCCAGGAGCGGGGGGCCTTAGCTCCTACGAGCAGTACTTC | CASQPGAGGLSSYEQYF
once | . | TRBJ2-2 | TRBV6-6 | TGTGCCAGCAGTTACTCGGGACAACCCACCGGGGAGCTGTTTTTT | CASSYSGQPTGELFF
. | . | TRBJ1-3 | TRBV15 | TGTGCCACCAGCAGAGATCGGGCGGCTGGAAACACCATATATTTT | CATSRDRAAGNTIYF
. | TRBD2 | TRBJ2-1 | TRBV5-4 | TGTGCCAGCAGCTTGGATGCGGGAGGGCCGGTATCGGGTGAGCAGTTCTTC | CASSLDAGGPVSGEQFF
. | . | TRBJ2-7 | TRBV27 | TGTGCCAGCAGTTTCGGACAGATTAGGGAGCAGTACTTC | CASSFGQIREQYF
. | . | TRBJ2-5 | TRBV25-1 | TGTGCCAGCAGTAGGTTGCAGGGGGGGGAGACCCAGTACTTC | CASSRLQGGETQYF
few | . | TRBJ1-3 | TRBV7-9 | TGTGCCAGCAGCTTAGCCCTCACGGCCAGCTCTGGAAACACCATATATTTT | CASSLALTASSGNTIYF
. | . | TRBJ1-1 | TRBV27 | TGTGCCAGCAGGTTACAGGGTGGGGGCACTGAAGCTTTCTTT | CASRLQGGGTEAFF
medium-sized | TRBD1 | TRBJ1-5 | TRBV28 | TGTGCCAGCAGTTTACGCGGGACAGGGGGCCCCCGTAATCAGCCCCAGCATTTT | CASSLRGTGGPRNQPQHF
. | TRBD1 | TRBJ2-7 | TRBV25-1 | TGTGCCAGCTCCGACAGGGCAAACGAGCAGTACTTC | CASSDRANEQYF
. | . | TRBJ1-4 | TRBV4-3 | TGCGCCAGCAGCCCAAGGATCGACGCGGAAAAACTGTTTTTT | CASSPRIDAEKLFF
. | . | TRBJ1-1 | TRBV5-6 | TGTGCCAGCAGCGGGGGGCAGTTGGGGAACACTGAAGCTTTCTTT | CASSGGQLGNTEAFF
. | . | TRBJ1-1 | TRBV6-5 | TGTGCCAGCAGGAACGCACAGTACACTGAAGCTTTCTTT | CASRNAQYTEAFF
. | TRBD2 | TRBJ2-3 | TRBV19 | TGTGCCAGTAGTTCGGGCGGGAGGGCCGCAGATACGCAGTATTTT | CASSSGGRAADTQYF
. | . | TRBJ2-7 | TRBV19 | TGTGCCAGTAGCCACAGGGCGGAGTACGAGCAGTACTTC | CASSHRAEYEQYF
. | . | TRBJ2-3 | TRBV21-1 | TGTGCCAGATACAAGATCGACAGTTTCCTTGGTATTAGCACAGATACGCAGTATTTT | CARYKIDSFLGISTDTQYF
. | . | TRBJ2-3 | TRBV5-6 | TGTGCCAGCAGCATCACGGACAGACCAGATACGCAGTATTTT | CASSITDRPDTQYF
. | . | TRBJ2-3 | TRBV9 | TGTGCCAGCAGCGCAAGCACGGCGGGAGATACGCAGTATTTT | CASSASTAGDTQYF
. | . | TRBJ2-5 | TRBV19 | TGTGCCGCTAGAGGGGGGCGGGCAGAGACCCAGTACTTC | CAARGGRAETQYF